The sequence of this T cell receptor beta chain was determined in a study of human T cells and chemical hapten exposure. The wider study: Upper inner arm skin measuring approximately 2 cm by approximately 2 cm received 2% DPC for sensitization. The patients, most of them female, presented with alopecia areata, totalis or universalis. Overall study results and limits: All donors were alopecia patients, so their immunity may differ from that of healthy people.

Per germline, CDR1 GTSNPN and CDR2 SVGIG (reference sequence). With V trimmed by 6 bases and J by 2 bases, 8 bases remained unmatched. The CDR3 loop spans 14 amino acids. Time point: patch test 3, about 24 weeks after DPC sensitization. Treatment described: therapeutic diphenylcyclopropenone sensitization with weekly scalp DPC. As regards this clonotype: As yet, its antigen is unknown.

Individual cDNA molecules (in the library) carried attached unique molecular identifiers. A single record per CDR3 protein comes from TCRdb applying MiXCR to the RACE reads. Of about 160,000 distinct CDR3 sequences in the sample, about 30% were seen once. Sequenced material: whole blood, taken in connection with sensitization to the hapten diphenylcyclopropenone (DPC). This receptor was identified in a woman between 18 and 30 years old with alopecia areata. Some clones in this sample may be carry-over from other donors' samples. V and J are TRBV30 and TRBJ1-2; 8 bases are shared with TRBD1. The CDR3 spells CACETGDLNYGYTF. The CDR3 DNA reads TGTGCCTGTGAGACAGGGGATTTAAACTATGGCTACACCTTC.